This T cell receptor (beta chain) came from a study of patients and donors after allogeneic stem cell transplantation. V was clipped by 3 bases and J by 0 bases, with 10 bases between them. CDR3 length equals 15 residues. Germline assignment: CDR1 MNHEY and CDR2 SMNVEV (reference sequence). One entry per CDR3 protein results from TCRdb running MiXCR on the RT-PCR reads. The table includes about a million distinct CDR3 sequences, roughly 18% detected once. The receptor was isolated from a human donor who was either an allogeneic HSCT recipient or a stem cell or donor lymphocyte infusion donor (not recorded which). It is not recorded whose cells these are; they may come from a transplant donor. The chain links TRBV27 to TRBJ2-3; D not resolved. The sequenced material came from blood, either unsorted or a sorted T cell fraction (not recorded which). CDR3 sequence reads: CASSFLVGSTDTQYF. The CDR3 DNA reads TGTGCCAGCAGTTTCTTGGTTGGTAGCACAGATACGCAGTATTTT.